A selection of T cell receptor beta chains follows, all from one sample in a study of blood T cell repertoires in COVID-19. Method: immunoSEQ multiplex PCR; TCRdb's copy keeps in-frame clones and lacks some. The sample contains roughly 100,000 clones, around four fifths of which appear only once. Material for sequencing was peripheral blood. These receptor sequences come from a human donor in a cohort sampled during active COVID-19. The CDR3 runs from the conserved cysteine through the conserved F or W. D genes are given only for firm matches. Clone size is stated in some rows and not others, as once, few, many or a class when expanded.

abundance,v_gene,j_gene,d_gene,CDR3nt,CDR3aa
once,TRBV5-1,TRBJ2-5,TRBD1,TGCGCCAGCAGGCGGGACAGGCAAGAGACCCAGTACTTC,CASRRDRQETQYF
.,TRBV19,TRBJ2-2,TRBD2,TGTGCCAGTAGTGCCTTAGCGGGGGGGATGGTCACCGGGGAGCTGTTTTTT,CASSALAGGMVTGELFF
.,TRBV5-1,TRBJ2-1,TRBD1,TGCGCCAGCAGCCGGGGACAGCCCTACAATGAGCAGTTCTTC,CASSRGQPYNEQFF
.,TRBV19,TRBJ1-2,TRBD1,TGTGCCAGTAGTATCTGGCAGGGGGAGACGGATAACTATGGCTACACCTTC,CASSIWQGETDNYGYTF
.,TRBV20-1,TRBJ2-5,TRBD2,TGCAGTGCTAGTGCATGGACGGGGCTAGCGGGGGCAACAAAGACCCAGTACTTC,CSASAWTGLAGATKTQYF
.,TRBV12-3/TRBV12-4,TRBJ2-7,.,TGTGCCAGCAGTCCGGGGGCCTACGAGCAGTACTTC,CASSPGAYEQYF
.,TRBV7-8,TRBJ1-4,TRBD1,TGTGCCAGCAGCCCAGGGGGCAATGAAAAACTGTTTTTT,CASSPGGNEKLFF
.,TRBV7-2,TRBJ2-5,TRBD2,TGTGCCAGCAGTAGACTAGCGGGGGGCCAAGAGACCCAGTACTTC,CASSRLAGGQETQYF
.,TRBV5-6,TRBJ2-3,.,TGTGCCAGCAGCTTGGGGGGGCCGGGCACAGATACGCAGTATTTT,CASSLGGPGTDTQYF
.,TRBV30,TRBJ1-1,.,TGTGCCTGGAGCTACAGAACGATGTACACTGAAGCTTTCTTT,CAWSYRTMYTEAFF
.,TRBV12-3/TRBV12-4,TRBJ2-7,.,TGTGCCAGCAGTTTACTCCAGGGAATAAAGCAGTACTTC,CASSLLQGIKQYF
.,TRBV3-1/TRBV3-2,TRBJ1-1,.,TGTGCCAGCACCGGACAGAGCAGGAACACTGAAGCTTTCTTT,CASTGQSRNTEAFF
.,TRBV18,TRBJ2-7,TRBD2,TGTGCCAGCTCAGCTAGCGGGGGCTCCTACGAGCAGTACTTC,CASSASGGSYEQYF
.,TRBV7-2,TRBJ2-7,TRBD1,TGTGCCAGCAGCCAAGGACAGGGCCTAGAGCAGTACTTC,CASSQGQGLEQYF
few,TRBV7-2,TRBJ2-3,TRBD2,TGTGCCAGCAGCTTGACTAGCGGGGTCCCCACAGATACGCAGTATTTT,CASSLTSGVPTDTQYF
.,TRBV4-3,TRBJ2-2,TRBD2,TGCGCCAGCAGCCAAGAAAGGGCGGGGGCCGGGGAGCTGTTTTTT,CASSQERAGAGELFF
.,TRBV3-1/TRBV3-2,TRBJ2-3,TRBD2,TGTGCCAGCAGCCAGGGACTAGCCACAGATACGCAGTATTTT,CASSQGLATDTQYF
.,TRBV6-6,TRBJ1-4,TRBD1,TGTGCCAGCATCCTTCACTACAGGGGCATCGGGGAAAAACTGTTTTTT,CASILHYRGIGEKLFF
.,TRBV7-2,TRBJ1-1,TRBD1,TGTGCCAGCAGCCGGGCTAGGACAGGGTACACTGAAGCTTTCTTT,CASSRARTGYTEAFF
.,TRBV28,TRBJ1-2,.,TGTGCCAGCAGTTTACGGGATTATGGCTACACCTTC,CASSLRDYGYTF
.,TRBV4-2,TRBJ2-7,TRBD1,TGTGCCAGCAGCCAATCCGGGACAGGGTCTTACGAGCAGTACTTC,CASSQSGTGSYEQYF
.,TRBV5-1,TRBJ2-3,.,TGCGCCAGCAGCTTAGAGAGTCGGGGCACAGATACGCAGTATTTT,CASSLESRGTDTQYF
.,TRBV19,TRBJ1-5,TRBD1,TGTGCCAGTAGTAGCACGGACAGGGGGCGTCGGAGCAATCAGCCCCAGCATTTT,CASSSTDRGRRSNQPQHF
.,TRBV7-6,TRBJ2-1,.,TGTGCCAGCAGCCCGGAGTTAGGTACTGCCTACAATGAGCAGTTCTTC,CASSPELGTAYNEQFF
.,TRBV5-1,TRBJ1-3,.,TGCGCCAGCAGCGACATGGCGGGGGGCTCTGGAAACACCATATATTTT,CASSDMAGGSGNTIYF
.,TRBV7-9,TRBJ1-6,TRBD1,TGTGCCAGCAGCCGACAGGGGGCAATCTCCCTCCACTTT,CASSRQGAISLHF
.,TRBV5-1,TRBJ2-7,TRBD1,TGCGCCAACAGCTCGGGGACAGGAGTCTACGAGCAGTACTTC,CANSSGTGVYEQYF
few,TRBV11-2,TRBJ2-1,TRBD2,TGTGCCAGCAGCCCCGAGCGGGGGGGCAGCTATGAGCAGTTCTTC,CASSPERGGSYEQFF
.,TRBV7-3,TRBJ1-6,TRBD1,TGTGCCAGCAGCTTAACCGGGACAGGGAGTAATTCACCCCTCCACTTT,CASSLTGTGSNSPLHF
.,TRBV6-2/TRBV6-3,TRBJ2-7,.,TGTGCCAGCACCCCGTATGTAGCGGTGAACTCCTACGAGCAGTACTTC,CASTPYVAVNSYEQYF
.,TRBV7-8,TRBJ2-2,.,TGTGCCAGCAGCTTGTGGACAGAGAACACCGGGGAGCTGTTTTTT,CASSLWTENTGELFF
.,TRBV11-3,TRBJ2-5,TRBD2,TGTGCCAGCAGGGCCGGCGGGGGAGAGACCCAGTACTTC,CASRAGGGETQYF
.,TRBV5-1,TRBJ2-5,.,TGCGCCAGCAGCTTCTCGGGGGAGACCCAGTACTTC,CASSFSGETQYF
.,TRBV5-1,TRBJ1-1,.,TGCGCCAGCCAAAGGTTGGGGGGTCGTGACACTGAAGCTTTCTTT,CASQRLGGRDTEAFF
.,TRBV19,TRBJ2-5,.,TGTGCCAGTAGAGGAACCGGGACTGGGGAGGAGACCCAGTACTTC,CASRGTGTGEETQYF
.,TRBV10-3,TRBJ2-7,.,TGTGCCATCAGTGAGTCATGGGGAGACGAGCAGTACTTC,CAISESWGDEQYF
.,TRBV7-8,TRBJ1-2,.,TGTGCCAGCAGCCTTGGTAGGGGGTATGGCTACACCTTC,CASSLGRGYGYTF
.,TRBV7-2,TRBJ2-7,TRBD1,TGTGCCAGCAGCTTATTTTCAGGTGGGACAGGAAGTGGCGAGCAGTACTTC,CASSLFSGGTGSGEQYF
.,TRBV3-1/TRBV3-2,TRBJ2-3,TRBD2,TGTGCCAGCAGCCAATCCACTTGGGCGGGGGGGCTAGTCGGCACAGATACGCAGTATTTT,CASSQSTWAGGLVGTDTQYF
once,TRBV6-5,TRBJ2-7,.,TGTGCCAGCAGTTACAGGCGGGGCGGCTACGAGCAGTACTTC,CASSYRRGGYEQYF